A selection of T cell receptor beta chains follows, all from one sample in a study of OX40 agonist ivuxolimab in advanced cancers. Clones were read by immunoSEQ multiplex PCR, and TCRdb kept only the in-frame ones, dropping some. Counted here are about 70,000 clones, roughly 87% occurring once; the ten biggest clones make up roughly 10%. The sample in question was CD4+ or CD8+ T cells sorted from blood, obtained in a trial of the OX40 agonist ivuxolimab. Receptor source: an adult with an advanced solid tumor such as melanoma, head and neck, liver or kidney cancer. CDR3s include the opening cysteine and the closing phenylalanine or tryptophan. The D gene is left open where the match is weak. Part of the rows lack a size; the others show once, few, many or a class for expanded clones.

len: 15
j_gene: TRBJ1-1
d_gene: TRBD1
abundance: -
v_gene: TRBV19
CDR3nt: TGTGCCAGTAATGGGGACAGGGGGAAGGTTACTGAAGCTTTCTTT
CDR3aa: CASNGDRGKVTEAFF

len: 18
j_gene: TRBJ1-1
d_gene: TRBD1
abundance: few
v_gene: TRBV18
CDR3nt: TGTGCCAGCTCACCGATTGGGACAGGGAGGGGACCGAGGACTGAAGCTTTCTTT
CDR3aa: CASSPIGTGRGPRTEAFF

len: 14
j_gene: TRBJ2-7
d_gene: TRBD2
abundance: -
v_gene: TRBV28
CDR3nt: TGTGCCAGCAGAGAGCCGGGAGGATATTACGAGCAGTACTTC
CDR3aa: CASREPGGYYEQYF

len: 16
j_gene: TRBJ2-1
d_gene: -
abundance: once
v_gene: TRBV18
CDR3nt: TGTGCCAGCTCACCAGGGGACGGTAGCTCCTACAATGAGCAGTTCTTC
CDR3aa: CASSPGDGSSYNEQFF

len: 17
j_gene: TRBJ2-3
d_gene: TRBD2
abundance: -
v_gene: TRBV7-9
CDR3nt: TGTGCCAGCAGCAATACTGGGCTTAGCGGGGGGCCAGATACGCAGTATTTT
CDR3aa: CASSNTGLSGGPDTQYF

len: 14
j_gene: TRBJ1-5
d_gene: -
abundance: -
v_gene: TRBV7-2
CDR3nt: TGTGCCAGCAGCCCAAGGGGGGGTAATCAGCCCCAGCATTTT
CDR3aa: CASSPRGGNQPQHF

len: 15
j_gene: TRBJ2-2
d_gene: TRBD2
abundance: -
v_gene: TRBV10-2
CDR3nt: TGCGCCAGCAGAGCTAGCGGGAGGAACACCGGGGAGCTGTTTTTT
CDR3aa: CASRASGRNTGELFF

len: 13
j_gene: TRBJ1-5
d_gene: -
abundance: -
v_gene: TRBV7-3
CDR3nt: TGTGCCAGCAGCTTAAGAGCGGGACAGCCCCAGCATTTT
CDR3aa: CASSLRAGQPQHF

len: 14
j_gene: TRBJ2-3
d_gene: -
abundance: -
v_gene: TRBV18
CDR3nt: TGTGCCAGCTCACCAACGGGAGAAACAGATACGCAGTATTTT
CDR3aa: CASSPTGETDTQYF

len: 16
j_gene: TRBJ2-5
d_gene: TRBD1
abundance: -
v_gene: TRBV6-6
CDR3nt: TGTGCCAGCAGTTACTCGATGGCAGGGGGCGGGGAGACCCAGTACTTC
CDR3aa: CASSYSMAGGGETQYF

len: 15
j_gene: TRBJ2-5
d_gene: TRBD1
abundance: -
v_gene: TRBV7-7
CDR3nt: TGTGCTAGCAGCTTAACCTATGAGGGGGCAGCGACCCAGTACTTC
CDR3aa: CASSLTYEGAATQYF

len: 13
j_gene: TRBJ2-5
d_gene: -
abundance: -
v_gene: TRBV29-1
CDR3nt: TGCAGCGTTGAAAGTCAGTTCCAAGAGACCCAGTACTTC
CDR3aa: CSVESQFQETQYF

len: 18
j_gene: TRBJ2-2
d_gene: -
abundance: -
v_gene: TRBV5-3
CDR3nt: TGTGCCAGAAGTTCCGCGGGATGGGGCCTTCGGAACACCGGGGAGCTGTTTTTT
CDR3aa: CARSSAGWGLRNTGELFF

len: 15
j_gene: TRBJ1-1
d_gene: -
abundance: -
v_gene: TRBV4-1
CDR3nt: TGCGCCAGCAGCCAAGAGGGGCGCGGGGACACTGAAGCTTTCTTT
CDR3aa: CASSQEGRGDTEAFF

len: 14
j_gene: TRBJ1-2
d_gene: -
abundance: -
v_gene: TRBV2
CDR3nt: TGTGCCAGCAGTGAGGGCCCTACCGTCTATGGCTACACCTTC
CDR3aa: CASSEGPTVYGYTF

len: 13
j_gene: TRBJ2-7
d_gene: -
abundance: -
v_gene: TRBV29-1
CDR3nt: TGCAGCGCCAGACAAGGGACGGACTACGAGCAGTACTTC
CDR3aa: CSARQGTDYEQYF

len: 11
j_gene: TRBJ1-4
d_gene: -
abundance: -
v_gene: TRBV7-2
CDR3nt: TGTGCCAGCAGCCAAAGGGAAAAACTGTTTTTT
CDR3aa: CASSQREKLFF

len: 14
j_gene: TRBJ2-3
d_gene: -
abundance: -
v_gene: TRBV18
CDR3nt: TGTGCCAGCTCACCACTGCTGACCACAGATACGCAGTATTTT
CDR3aa: CASSPLLTTDTQYF